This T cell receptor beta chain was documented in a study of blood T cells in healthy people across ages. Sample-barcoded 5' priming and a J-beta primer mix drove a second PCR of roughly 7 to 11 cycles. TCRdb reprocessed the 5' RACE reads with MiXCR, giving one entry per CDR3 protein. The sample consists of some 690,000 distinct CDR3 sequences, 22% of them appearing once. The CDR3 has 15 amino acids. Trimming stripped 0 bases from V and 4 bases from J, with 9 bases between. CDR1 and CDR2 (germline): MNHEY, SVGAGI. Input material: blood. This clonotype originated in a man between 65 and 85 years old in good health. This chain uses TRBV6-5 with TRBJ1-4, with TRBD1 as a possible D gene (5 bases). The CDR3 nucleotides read TGTGCCAGCAGTTACTCGGTGAGGGGTAATGAAAAACTGTTTTTT. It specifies CASSYSVRGNEKLFF.